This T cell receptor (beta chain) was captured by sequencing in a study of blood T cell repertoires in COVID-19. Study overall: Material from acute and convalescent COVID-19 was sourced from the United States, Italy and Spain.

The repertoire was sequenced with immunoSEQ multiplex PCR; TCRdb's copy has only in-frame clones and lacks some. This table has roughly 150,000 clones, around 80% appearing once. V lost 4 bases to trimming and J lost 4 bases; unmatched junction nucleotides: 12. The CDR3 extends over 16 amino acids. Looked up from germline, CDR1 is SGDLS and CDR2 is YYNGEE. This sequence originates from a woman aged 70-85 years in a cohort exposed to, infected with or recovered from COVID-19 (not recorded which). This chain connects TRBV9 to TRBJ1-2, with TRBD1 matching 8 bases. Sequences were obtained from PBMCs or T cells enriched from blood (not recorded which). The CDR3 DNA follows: TGTGCCAGCAGCCCCCGGGACAGGAGAGTGGGCTATGGCTACACCTTC. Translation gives CASSPRDRRVGYGYTF.